A selection of T cell receptor beta chains follows, all from one sample in a study of blood T cell repertoires in COVID-19. Sequencing used immunoSEQ multiplex PCR; TCRdb keeps in-frame clones, though not all of them. The sample includes around 260,000 clones, approximately 86% of them seen just once. Material for sequencing was peripheral blood. Receptors originate from a man aged 18 to 29 with active or convalescent COVID-19. The CDR3 runs from the conserved cysteine through the conserved F or W. The order of the fields is J gene, D gene, CDR3 length, V gene, clone size, CDR3 protein, CDR3 DNA. A D gene is named only where the DNA matches it firmly. The size entry is marked missing in some rows and otherwise reads once, few, many or a size class.

TRBJ1-3 | . | 14 | TRBV19 | few | CASTTGSSLNTIYF | TGTGCCAGTACTACAGGGTCTTCCTTGAACACCATATATTTT
TRBJ1-4 | TRBD1 | 14 | TRBV7-9 | . | CASSLETGGEKLFF | TGTGCCAGCAGCTTGGAGACAGGGGGAGAAAAACTGTTTTTT
TRBJ1-2 | . | 15 | TRBV19 | . | CASSHERGKDYGYTF | TGTGCCAGTAGTCATGAAAGGGGAAAAGACTATGGCTACACCTTC
TRBJ1-6 | TRBD1 | 14 | TRBV28 | . | CASGLRQGYSPLHF | TGTGCCAGTGGGCTCAGACAGGGATATTCACCCCTCCACTTT
TRBJ1-1 | . | 11 | TRBV2 | . | CASNGNTEAFF | TGTGCCAGCAACGGGAACACTGAAGCTTTCTTT
TRBJ2-4 | TRBD1 | 15 | TRBV7-2 | . | CASSFNHDRGNIQYF | TGTGCCAGCAGCTTTAACCATGACAGGGGCAACATTCAGTACTTC
TRBJ2-1 | . | 15 | TRBV28 | . | CASSYGQRVGNEQFF | TGTGCCAGCAGTTATGGGCAGAGAGTAGGCAATGAGCAGTTCTTC
TRBJ1-1 | . | 13 | TRBV7-2 | . | CASSSYLNTEAFF | TGTGCCAGCAGCTCGTACTTGAACACTGAAGCTTTCTTT
TRBJ2-1 | TRBD2 | 22 | TRBV19 | . | CASSISRLGVAGGGSSYNEQFF | TGTGCCAGTAGTATTAGCAGACTCGGGGTAGCGGGAGGGGGAAGCTCCTACAATGAGCAGTTCTTC
TRBJ2-5 | TRBD1 | 15 | TRBV19 | . | CASSKQGQSGETQYF | TGTGCCAGTAGTAAACAGGGACAGTCAGGGGAGACCCAGTACTTC
TRBJ2-3 | . | 13 | TRBV27 | few | CASSLGLGGTQYF | TGTGCCAGCAGTTTAGGCCTCGGAGGTACGCAGTATTTT
TRBJ1-2 | TRBD1 | 14 | TRBV2 | . | CASRRTGTTGGYTF | TGTGCCAGCAGGAGGACAGGGACCACGGGAGGCTACACCTTC
TRBJ2-2 | TRBD2 | 16 | TRBV5-1 | . | CASSLELAGDTGELFF | TGCGCCAGCAGCTTGGAGCTAGCGGGGGACACCGGGGAGCTGTTTTTT
TRBJ2-7 | . | 16 | TRBV6-4 | . | CASSEEGQTFSYEQYF | TGTGCCAGCAGTGAGGAGGGACAGACTTTCTCCTACGAGCAGTACTTC
TRBJ1-1 | . | 15 | TRBV5-6 | . | CASSQLSTGNTEAFF | TGTGCCAGCAGCCAGCTATCGACAGGGAACACTGAAGCTTTCTTT
TRBJ1-2 | . | 13 | TRBV7-9 | once | CASSSSEGDGYTF | TGTGCCAGCAGCTCCTCGGAGGGCGATGGCTACACCTTC
TRBJ2-7 | TRBD1 | 16 | TRBV5-6 | . | CASSPKKVGGIYEQYF | TGTGCCAGCAGCCCTAAAAAGGTAGGGGGCATCTACGAGCAGTACTTC
TRBJ2-1 | . | 16 | TRBV5-5 | once | CASSPGWGRSYNEQFF | TGTGCCAGCAGCCCCGGTTGGGGCCGATCCTACAATGAGCAGTTCTTC
TRBJ2-5 | . | 16 | TRBV9 | . | CASSVDPSLAQETQYF | TGTGCCAGCAGCGTAGACCCCTCTCTAGCGCAAGAGACCCAGTACTTC
TRBJ2-4 | . | 17 | TRBV28 | . | CASSLLPGARAKNIQYF | TGTGCCAGCAGTTTATTACCCGGAGCCAGAGCCAAAAACATTCAGTACTTC
TRBJ2-1 | TRBD2 | 13 | TRBV6-5 | . | CASSGGEWNEQFF | TGTGCCAGCTCGGGGGGAGAGTGGAATGAGCAGTTCTTC
TRBJ2-3 | TRBD2 | 15 | TRBV3-1/TRBV3-2 | once | CASSKGSGITDTQYF | TGTGCCAGCAGCAAAGGGAGCGGGATCACAGATACGCAGTATTTT
TRBJ2-1 | TRBD2 | 15 | TRBV5-1 | . | CASSPTSGTYNEQFF | TGCGCCAGCAGCCCCACTAGCGGGACCTACAATGAGCAGTTCTTC
TRBJ2-1 | . | 13 | TRBV24-1 | . | CATSVDNYNEQFF | TGTGCCACCAGTGTGGACAACTACAATGAGCAGTTCTTC
TRBJ2-1 | TRBD2 | 14 | TRBV5-1 | . | CASSFRRETSEQFF | TGCGCCAGCAGCTTTCGGCGGGAGACCAGTGAGCAGTTCTTC
TRBJ2-7 | TRBD2 | 15 | TRBV6-5 | . | CASRGTSGSLYEQYF | TGTGCCAGCAGGGGGACTAGCGGGAGCTTATACGAGCAGTACTTC
TRBJ2-7 | TRBD1 | 14 | TRBV15 | once | CATSRGGGLYEQYF | TGTGCCACCAGCAGAGGAGGGGGCCTCTACGAGCAGTACTTC
TRBJ2-1 | . | 14 | TRBV9 | few | CASSGDFSYNEQFF | TGTGCCAGCAGCGGGGACTTCTCCTACAATGAGCAGTTCTTC